Following are 14 T cell receptor beta chains from one sample sequenced in a study of T cell responses to AZD1222 COVID-19 vaccine. Profiling relied on immunoSEQ multiplex PCR, and the TCRdb table lists in-frame clones only, not all of them. The top ten clones hold 3.5% to 5% of a sample with 100,000 to 140,000 clones, about nine tenths of them seen once. Specimen: peripheral blood, collected on day 0 of AZD1222 vaccination. Every receptor here comes from an adult in good health.

The DNA of the CDR3 is TGTGCCAGCAGTTGGCAGGGGGTTTACGAGCAGTACTTC. Residues: CASSWQGVYEQYF. V and J are TRBV25-1 and TRBJ2-7; 7 bases map to TRBD1. Trimming at V came to 5 bases and at J to 4 bases, leaving 5 bases not matched to a gene. Germline V gene sequence: CDR1 MGHDK, CDR2 SYGVNS. The CDR3 loop spans 13 amino acids.

The chain combines TRBV5-1 with TRBJ2-7; D unresolved. The CDR3 consists of 12 residues. V was clipped by 3 bases and J by 6 bases, with 10 bases between them. Germline values: CDR1 SGHRS, CDR2 YFSETQ. CDR3 amino acids: CASSYPSGEQYF. DNA of the CDR3: TGCGCCAGCAGCTATCCTTCCGGCGAGCAGTACTTC.

This chain joins TRBV24-1 and TRBJ1-5; 8 nucleotides match TRBD1. CDR1 is KGHDR and CDR2 is SFDVKD in the germline V gene. This CDR3 spans 15 amino acids. V dropped 3 bases and J dropped 1; count of bases not matched to a gene: 1. The DNA for the CDR3 is TGTGCCACCAGTGATCGGACAGGGAGCAATCAGCCCCAGCATTTT. Amino acid sequence: CATSDRTGSNQPQHF.

The CDR3 bases are TGTGCCAGCTCACCACTAGTTGGGGAGACCCAGTACTTC. Translated: CASSPLVGETQYF. The chain couples TRBV18 to TRBJ2-5; no reliable D call. This CDR3 has 13 residues. The germline CDR1 and CDR2 sequences are KGHSH and LQKENI. Trimming stripped 1 base from V and 5 bases from J, with 8 bases between.

This chain joins TRBV7-2 and TRBJ1-1; 9 positions match TRBD1. The ends lost 6 bases at V and 0 bases at J; junction bases unmatched: 5. The CDR3 has 15 residues. The germline V gene has CDR1 SGHTA and CDR2 FQGNSA. CDR3 loop: CASRQGAGMNTEAFF. The CDR3 DNA reads TGTGCCAGCAGACAGGGGGCCGGGATGAACACTGAAGCTTTCTTT.

The rearrangement links TRBV5-8 to TRBJ2-7; no definite D call. CDR1 SGHTS and CDR2 YDEGEE come from the germline V gene. The CDR3 has 9 amino acids. The germline V and J ends were trimmed by 7 bases and 4 bases, with 3 bases remaining between them. The CDR3 spells CASRYEQYF. CDR3 nucleotides: TGTGCCAGCCGATACGAGCAGTACTTC.

The chain is built from TRBV4-3 and TRBJ2-2; D uncertain. The V and J ends lost 0 bases and 10 bases respectively, with 9 bases between them. The CDR3 is 13 amino acids. CDR1 is LGHNA, CDR2 YSLEER, per germline. The CDR3: CASSQEMRAELFF. In nucleotides, the CDR3 is TGCGCCAGCAGCCAAGAGATGCGTGCGGAGCTGTTTTTT.

The DNA of the CDR3 is TGTGCCAGCAGCTATTCACCCAAGACAGATACGCAGTATTTT. This encodes CASSYSPKTDTQYF. The chain links TRBV11-1 to TRBJ2-3; no reliable D call. Germline V gene sequence: CDR1 SGHAT, CDR2 FQDESV (reference sequence). The CDR3 is made up of 14 amino acids. Deletions cut 4 bases from V and 3 bases from J, with 11 bases between.

J is TRBJ2-3 and V is TRBV6-5; possibly TRBD1 for D (6 bases). CDR3 length: 15 residues. The V end was cut by 5 bases, the J end by 4 bases, with 16 bases between. CDR1 and CDR2 (germline): MNHEY, SVGAGI. CDR3: CASSRTDSRADTQYF. The CDR3 DNA reads as TGTGCCAGCAGTCGGACAGACTCGCGGGCAGATACGCAGTATTTT.

The genes are TRBV11-2 and TRBJ2-2; 10 bases line up with TRBD2. Germline assignment: CDR1 SGHAT and CDR2 FQNNGV. Trimming removed 5 bases from V and 5 bases from J; junction bases left unmatched: 14. The CDR3 extends over 18 amino acids. This CDR3 reads CASSRTQDTSGTTGELFF. Here the CDR3 DNA reads TGTGCCAGCAGCCGCACGCAAGATACTAGCGGGACTACCGGGGAGCTGTTTTTT.

J is TRBJ1-2 and V is TRBV9; D is perhaps TRBD1 (5 bases). The V end lost 4 bases, the J end lost 0 bases, and 19 bases lay between the germline ends. This CDR3 is built from 17 residues. Per the germline V gene, CDR1 is SGDLS and CDR2 is YYNGEE. CDR3 in amino acids: CASSYRDLNPSNYGYTF. The CDR3 DNA reads as TGTGCCAGCAGCTACCGGGACCTAAACCCTTCTAACTATGGCTACACCTTC.

The chain combines TRBV5-1 with TRBJ1-2, with D unclear. V lost 4 bases, J lost 6 bases, and 16 bases lay in between. Germline lookup yields CDR1 SGHRS and CDR2 YFSETQ. The CDR3 totals 14 residues. The CDR3 bases are TGCGCCAGCAGCGGGGAGGGAGGTTTACATGGCTACACCTTC. Its translation is CASSGEGGLHGYTF. Filled out from reference TRBV5-1 and TRBJ1-2, the complete variable domain reads KAGVTQTPRYLIKTRGQQVTLSCSPISGHRSVSWYQQTPGQGLQFLFEYFSETQRNKGNFPGRFSGRQFSNSRSEMNVSTLELGDSALYLCASSGEGGLHGYTFGSGTRLTVV.

The genes are TRBV5-5 and TRBJ2-2; tentatively, D is TRBD2 (5 bases). Per germline, CDR1 SGHKS and CDR2 YYEKEE (reference sequence). CDR3 size: 14 residues. The V end lost 3 bases, the J end lost 6 bases, and 12 bases lay between the germline ends. CDR3 residues: CASSSHGDAGELFF. The DNA of the CDR3 is TGTGCCAGCAGCTCTCACGGGGATGCCGGGGAGCTGTTTTTT.

CDR3 in amino acids: CASSYVGYPDTQYF. For the CDR3, the DNA is TGTGCCAGCAGTTACGTAGGGTACCCAGATACGCAGTATTTT. This sequence joins TRBV6-5 and TRBJ2-3, with D uncertain. Looked up from germline, CDR1 is MNHEY and CDR2 is SVGAGI. This CDR3 contains 14 residues. With 2 bases removed from V and 4 bases from J, the gap between germline ends came to 10 bases.